This entry lists 23 T cell receptor beta chains sequenced from one sample in a study of technical replicates of blood from several donors. TCRdb's copy holds only in-frame clones and misses some; the assay was immunoSEQ multiplex PCR. Counted here are about 73,000 clones, 93% occurring once; the ten biggest clones make up 0.25% to 0.3%. Sequencing was done on a sample of T cells isolated from PBMCs. The source is a human donor in good health.

V and J are TRBV10-2 and TRBJ1-1; D possibly corresponds to TRBD1 (5 bases). Germline V gene lookup returns CDR1 WSHSY and CDR2 SAAADI. The length of the CDR3 is 14 residues. Trimming took 4 bases from V and 3 from J, leaving 12 bases between them. The CDR3 loop is CASSANRPYTEAFF. The DNA for the CDR3 is TGCGCCAGCAGTGCTAACAGGCCCTACACTGAAGCTTTCTTT.

This clone appeared once. This chain joins TRBV28 and TRBJ2-7; D might be TRBD2 (6 bases). Trimming took off 3 bases at V and 5 bases at J, with 14 bases between the two ends. The CDR3 is made up of 14 amino acids. Germline V gene lookup returns CDR1 MDHEN and CDR2 SYDVKM. The CDR3 loop reads CASSFGGKPHEQYF. The CDR3 region has the DNA TGTGCCAGCAGTTTTGGAGGGAAACCCCACGAGCAGTACTTC. Full variable domain (rest looked up from reference TRBV28 and TRBJ2-7): DVKVTQSSRYLVKRTGEKVFLECVQDMDHENMFWYRQDPGLGLRLIYFSYDVKMKEKGDIPEGYSVSREKKERFSLILESASTNQTSMYLCASSFGGKPHEQYFGPGTRLTVT.

The rearrangement links TRBV11-2 to TRBJ2-7, with 7 bases lining up with TRBD1. Per the germline V gene, CDR1 is SGHAT and CDR2 is FQNNGV. The CDR3 is 14 amino acids. V was clipped by 0 bases and J by 5 bases; unmatched bases: 4. The CDR3 DNA sequence: TGTGCCAGCAGCTTAGACGGGGACAGACACGAGCAGTACTTC. Translation: CASSLDGDRHEQYF.

The rearrangement joins TRBV5-1 to TRBJ2-7; 13 positions agree with TRBD2. Looked up from germline, CDR1 is SGHRS and CDR2 is YFSETQ. Losses at the gene ends were 4 bases for V and 5 bases for J; bases not matched to a gene: 9. The CDR3 contains 16 residues. CDR3 sequence (DNA): TGCGCCAGCAGCGTGGGGGGACTAGCGGGAACAAACGAGCAGTACTTC. It translates to CASSVGGLAGTNEQYF.

The V call is TRBV6-5, the J call TRBJ1-2; 9 nucleotides align to TRBD1. V was clipped by 6 bases and J by 3 bases; unmatched bases: 8. Germline V gene lookup returns CDR1 MNHEY and CDR2 SVGAGI. The CDR3 length is 15 residues. CDR3 residues: CASSFTGQGDYGYTF. The CDR3, as DNA: TGTGCCAGCAGCTTTACGGGACAGGGTGACTATGGCTACACCTTC.

This clone was detected only once. The rearrangement links TRBV6-1 to TRBJ2-3, with 8 bases lining up with TRBD2. Germline CDR1 and CDR2: MNHNS and SASEGT. V lost 3 bases and J lost 6; bases outside the gene matches: 8. The CDR3 loop spans 15 amino acids. For the CDR3, the DNA is TGTGCCAGCAGTGACAGCGGGGGTACGATTGATACGCAGTATTTT. It translates to CASSDSGGTIDTQYF.

The V gene is TRBV15, the J gene TRBJ2-1; 14 nucleotides align to TRBD2. The germline V gene has CDR1 LNHNV and CDR2 YYDKDF (reference sequence). CDR3 length: 22 amino acids. The J segment lost 5 bases and the V segment lost 0 bases, leaving 18 bases of the junction unmatched. This CDR3 is CATSRDLTGGLAGVVENNEQFF. The CDR3 nucleotides are TGTGCCACCAGCAGAGATTTGACAGGGGGACTAGCGGGAGTGGTGGAAAACAATGAGCAGTTCTTC. Based on the CDR3 plus reference TRBV15 and TRBJ2-1, the full variable domain is DAMVIQNPRYQVTQFGKPVTLSCSQTLNHNVMYWYQQKSSQAPKLLFHYYDKDFNNEADTPDNFQSRRPNTSFCFLDIRSPGLGDTAMYLCATSRDLTGGLAGVVENNEQFFGPGTRLTVL.

This rearrangement joins TRBV9 to TRBJ2-2; 7 nucleotides line up with TRBD1. Germline lookup yields CDR1 SGDLS and CDR2 YYNGEE. The CDR3 has 14 amino acids. Germline trimming cut 2 bases from V and 8 bases from J; bases unmatched to any gene: 6. CDR3 amino acids: CASSVIMTGGELFF. The CDR3 DNA reads as TGTGCCAGCAGCGTGATAATGACAGGGGGGGAGCTGTTTTTT.

The rearrangement links TRBV16 to TRBJ2-7, with D possibly being TRBD2 (6 bases). Germline CDR1 is KGHSY and CDR2 is FQNENV. Trimming cost V 4 bases and J 0 bases, with 16 bases left between them. CDR3 size: 16 residues. The CDR3: CASSPRPGESSYEQYF. The CDR3 DNA follows: TGTGCCAGCAGCCCCAGGCCGGGGGAGAGCTCCTACGAGCAGTACTTC. The full variable domain, in which reference TRBV16 and TRBJ2-7 provide the parts outside the CDR3, is GEEVAQTPKHLVRGEGQKAKLYCAPIKGHSYVFWYQQVLKNEFKFLISFQNENVFDETGMPKERFSAKCLPNSPCSLEIQATKLEDSAVYFCASSPRPGESSYEQYFGPGTRLTVT.

The chain combines TRBV28 with TRBJ2-7, with D possibly TRBD1 on 6 matching bases. V lost 6 bases to trimming and J lost 1 base, with 13 bases between them. The CDR3 extends over 14 amino acids. Germline CDR1 and CDR2: MDHEN and SYDVKM. The CDR3 loop is CASSPQGQSYEQYF. CDR3 coding DNA: TGTGCCAGCAGCCCACAGGGACAATCCTACGAGCAGTACTTC.

V and J are TRBV10-3 and TRBJ1-2; D perhaps matches TRBD1 (6 bases). This CDR3 has 13 residues. CDR1 ENHRY and CDR2 SYGVKD come from the germline V gene. V dropped 6 bases and J dropped 7 bases, with 15 bases sitting between them. CDR3 nucleotides: TGTGCCATCAGACAACCGGGACAAGGTGGCTACACCTTC. It yields the protein CAIRQPGQGGYTF.

V is TRBV6-4 and J is TRBJ2-3, with 8 bases matching TRBD2. J was trimmed by 4 bases and V by 5 bases; bases with no gene match: 11. Germline V gene sequence: CDR1 MRHNA, CDR2 SNTAGT. This CDR3 comprises 16 residues. CDR3 DNA: TGTGCCAGCAGTCCCGGCGGGACTAGGGGGGCAGATACGCAGTATTTT. Protein product: CASSPGGTRGADTQYF.

This chain links TRBV7-8 with TRBJ1-6; D not resolved. Germline CDR1 reads SGHVS; CDR2 reads FQNEAQ. The CDR3 totals 16 residues. Trimming removed 5 bases at V and 7 bases at J, with 18 bases between. CDR3 nucleotides: TGTGCCAGCAGCCGTGCCCCGGGAACGGGGAATTCACCCCTCCACTTT. This sequence encodes CASSRAPGTGNSPLHF.

The V gene is TRBV21-1, the J gene TRBJ2-1; the table's D call of TRBD2 was not tested on the DNA. TRBV21-1 counts as a pseudogene. The CDR3 is made up of 17 amino acids. The CDR3 DNA is TGTGCCAGCAGAGGGACTAGCGGGGGGAAGGATGACAATGAGCAGTTCTTC. It specifies CASRGTSGGKDDNEQFF.

J is TRBJ1-2 and V is TRBV10-3; D may be TRBD1 (6 bases). Germline CDR1 reads ENHRY; CDR2 reads SYGVKD. The CDR3 contains 16 residues. The V gene lost 6 bases and the J gene lost 3 bases, with 20 bases spanning the gap. The CDR3 coding sequence is TGTGCCATCAGACCAAAAAGACAGGCCAACGACTATGGCTACACCTTC. Its protein is CAIRPKRQANDYGYTF.

CDR3 residues: CASSSGTGGFLSSYEQYF. CDR3 nucleotide sequence: TGTGCCAGCAGCTCCGGGACAGGGGGCTTTTTAAGCTCCTACGAGCAGTACTTC. The V gene is TRBV9, the J gene TRBJ2-7; 12 bases align to TRBD1. The CDR3 has 18 residues. CDR1 and CDR2 from the germline V gene are SGDLS and YYNGEE. V dropped 4 bases and J dropped 0; count of bases not matched to a gene: 11.

The chain combines TRBV18 with TRBJ2-1; D remains ambiguous. Trimming took 1 base from V and 6 from J, leaving 10 bases between them. CDR1 is KGHSH and CDR2 is LQKENI in the germline V gene. The CDR3 has 14 amino acids. CDR3: CASSPRASPNEQFF. CDR3 DNA sequence: TGTGCCAGCTCACCACGCGCTAGTCCCAATGAGCAGTTCTTC.

The chain recombines TRBV19 with TRBJ1-2, with D possibly matching TRBD1 (5 bases). V lost 7 bases, J lost 2 bases, and 8 bases lay in between. The CDR3 has 12 residues. Germline CDR1 reads LNHDA; CDR2 reads SQIVND (reference sequence). The chain's CDR3 is CASIQGNYGYTF. CDR3 in DNA: TGTGCCAGTATCCAGGGAAACTATGGCTACACCTTC.

This chain joins TRBV28 and TRBJ1-2; 10 positions match TRBD1. J lost 1 base, V lost 6 bases, and 11 bases had no gene match. The germline V gene has CDR1 MDHEN and CDR2 SYDVKM. The CDR3 runs to 17 residues. The CDR3 DNA sequence: TGTGCCAGCAGCCCAGACAGGGGGCTTTTGTTTAACTATGGCTACACCTTC. This gives the protein CASSPDRGLLFNYGYTF.

The J gene is TRBJ2-7, the V gene TRBV14; 7 nucleotides align to TRBD2. J was trimmed by 0 bases and V by 2 bases; bases with no gene match: 4. Germline V gene lookup returns CDR1 SGHDN and CDR2 FVKESK. This CDR3 region has 15 residues. In nucleotides, the CDR3 is TGTGCCAGCAGCCAAAGTAGCGGGTTCTCCTACGAGCAGTACTTC. It yields the protein CASSQSSGFSYEQYF.

This chain uses TRBV15 with TRBJ2-1; possibly TRBD1 for D (6 bases). Germline V CDR1 and CDR2: LNHNV, YYDKDF (reference sequence). The CDR3 is 13 residues long. Trimming shortened V by 0 bases and J by 10 bases, and 10 bases separated the two germline ends. The CDR3 DNA reads TGTGCCACCAGCAGAGATAATAGGGGGGAGCAGTTCTTC. Its protein is CATSRDNRGEQFF.

The chain joins TRBV27 to TRBJ1-1; possible D gene TRBD1, 5 bases. CDR3 length: 15 amino acids. CDR1 is MNHEY and CDR2 is SMNVEV in the germline V gene (reference sequence). Trimming took off 1 base at V and 1 base at J, with 10 bases between the two ends. The CDR3 coding sequence is TGTGCCAGCAGTTTATGGGGCAGCCAGAACACTGAAGCTTTCTTT. Its translation is CASSLWGSQNTEAFF.

The rearrangement uses TRBV29-1 and TRBJ1-5; no clear D gene. In germline, CDR1 is SQVTM, CDR2 ANQGSEA. The CDR3 consists of 13 residues. V dropped 8 bases and J dropped 6 bases, with 17 bases sitting between them. Here the CDR3 reads CSFSAGSAQPQHF. The CDR3 nucleotides are TGCAGCTTCTCTGCGGGTTCCGCTCAGCCCCAGCATTTT.